Sequencing of this T cell receptor (beta chain) was carried out in a study of cytomegalovirus exposure and HLA in healthy donors. General observations from the study: Rarity held for most TCR sequences, but there were some public TCRs that occurred in many donors.

This CDR3 has 14 residues. The germline V gene encodes CDR1 MNHNS and CDR2 SASEGT. V was shortened by 6 bases and J by 8 bases, with 17 bases between the two germline ends. The sample holds a few counts of this clone. Its antigen is still unknown. TCRdb's table, derived via immunoSEQ multiplex PCR, lists solely in-frame clones and lacks some. The data contain 200,000 to 250,000 clones, around four fifths of them singletons. The donors were part of the validation cohort of more than 90 subjects. That cohort was separate from the first cohort, which comprised under 700 subjects. The chain employs TRBV6-1 and TRBJ1-5, with D perhaps TRBD1 (6 bases). The receptor's source is a woman between 18 and 30 years old in good health and CMV-seronegative. Sequenced input: PBMCs. The CDR3 loop reads CASSVGGAVEPQHF. CDR3 DNA sequence: TGTGCCAGCAGCGTCGGGGGGGCCGTCGAGCCCCAGCATTTT.